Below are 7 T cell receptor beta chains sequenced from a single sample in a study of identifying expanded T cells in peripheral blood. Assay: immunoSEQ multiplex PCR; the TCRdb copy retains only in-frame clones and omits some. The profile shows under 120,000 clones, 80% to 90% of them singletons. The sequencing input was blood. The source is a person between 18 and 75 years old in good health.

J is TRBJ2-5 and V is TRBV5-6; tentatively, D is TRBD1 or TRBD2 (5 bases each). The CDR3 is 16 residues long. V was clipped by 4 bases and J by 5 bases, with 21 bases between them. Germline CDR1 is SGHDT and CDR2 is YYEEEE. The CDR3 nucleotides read TGTGCCAGCAGCCCTACCGAGTTGGGGGTGATGGAGACCCAGTACTTC. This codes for CASSPTELGVMETQYF.

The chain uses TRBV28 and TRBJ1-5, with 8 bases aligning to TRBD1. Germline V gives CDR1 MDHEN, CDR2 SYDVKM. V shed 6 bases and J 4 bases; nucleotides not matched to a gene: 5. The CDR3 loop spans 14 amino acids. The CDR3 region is CASRRTGSNQPQHF. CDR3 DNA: TGTGCCAGCAGGCGGACAGGGTCAAATCAGCCCCAGCATTTT. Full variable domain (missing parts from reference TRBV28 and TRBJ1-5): DVKVTQSSRYLVKRTGEKVFLECVQDMDHENMFWYRQDPGLGLRLIYFSYDVKMKEKGDIPEGYSVSREKKERFSLILESASTNQTSMYLCASRRTGSNQPQHFGDGTRLSIL.

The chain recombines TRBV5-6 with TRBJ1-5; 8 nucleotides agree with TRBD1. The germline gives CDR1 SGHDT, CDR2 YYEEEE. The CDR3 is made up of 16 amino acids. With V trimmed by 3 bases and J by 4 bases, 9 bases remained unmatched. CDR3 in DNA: TGTGCCAGCAGCTCACGGACAGGGCGCGGGAATCAGCCCCAGCATTTT. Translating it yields CASSSRTGRGNQPQHF.

This chain's CDR3 is CASSSGVYEQYF. The CDR3 nucleotides read TGTGCCAGCAGCTCGGGGGTCTACGAGCAGTACTTC. The chain recombines TRBV7-2 with TRBJ2-7, with TRBD2 as a possible D gene (6 bases). Germline lookup yields CDR1 SGHTA and CDR2 FQGNSA. V dropped 4 bases and J dropped 3 bases, with 7 bases sitting between them. The CDR3 extends over 12 amino acids.

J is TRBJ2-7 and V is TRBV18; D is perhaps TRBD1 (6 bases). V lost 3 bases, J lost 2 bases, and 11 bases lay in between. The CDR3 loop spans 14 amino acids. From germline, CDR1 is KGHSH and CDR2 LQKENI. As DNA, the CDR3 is TGTGCCAGCTCACCCCCCAGGGGTGCCTACGAGCAGTACTTC. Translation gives CASSPPRGAYEQYF.

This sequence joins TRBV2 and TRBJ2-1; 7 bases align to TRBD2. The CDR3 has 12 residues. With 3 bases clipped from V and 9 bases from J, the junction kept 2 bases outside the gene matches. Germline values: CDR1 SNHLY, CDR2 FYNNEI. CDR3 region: CASSDQRGEQFF. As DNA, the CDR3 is TGTGCCAGCAGTGACCAGCGGGGTGAGCAGTTCTTC.

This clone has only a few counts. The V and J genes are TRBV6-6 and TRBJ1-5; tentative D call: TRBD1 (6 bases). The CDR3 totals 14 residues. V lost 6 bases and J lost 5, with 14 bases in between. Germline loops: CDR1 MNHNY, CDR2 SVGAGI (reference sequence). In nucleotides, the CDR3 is TGTGCCAGCAGCCCCAGGGGATCCGATCAGCCCCAGCATTTT. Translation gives CASSPRGSDQPQHF.